The present TCR beta chain was sequenced within a study of blood T cells in healthy people across ages. Concerning this clonotype itself: Its antigen is not identified. A junction end diverges from the germline sequence, so it may reflect a read error.

Whole-study results and caveats: Higher naive T cell percentage went strongly together with higher TCR beta diversity.

CDR1 MNHEY and CDR2 SVGEGT come from the germline V gene. The CDR3 extends over 13 amino acids. Sample-barcoded 5' priming and a J-beta primer mix drove a second PCR of roughly 7 to 11 cycles. TCRdb reprocessed the 5' RACE reads with MiXCR, giving one entry per CDR3 protein. The sample shows about 1.8 million distinct CDR3 sequences, roughly 52% of them seen only once. Input material: blood. This TCR came from a woman aged 40 to 50 in good health. This chain joins TRBV6-2 or TRBV6-3 and TRBJ2-7; tentatively, D is TRBD1 (5 bases). CDR3 in amino acids: CASSDSSGHEQYF. For the CDR3, the DNA is TGTGCCAGCAGTGACTCATCAGGGCACGAGCAGTACTTC.